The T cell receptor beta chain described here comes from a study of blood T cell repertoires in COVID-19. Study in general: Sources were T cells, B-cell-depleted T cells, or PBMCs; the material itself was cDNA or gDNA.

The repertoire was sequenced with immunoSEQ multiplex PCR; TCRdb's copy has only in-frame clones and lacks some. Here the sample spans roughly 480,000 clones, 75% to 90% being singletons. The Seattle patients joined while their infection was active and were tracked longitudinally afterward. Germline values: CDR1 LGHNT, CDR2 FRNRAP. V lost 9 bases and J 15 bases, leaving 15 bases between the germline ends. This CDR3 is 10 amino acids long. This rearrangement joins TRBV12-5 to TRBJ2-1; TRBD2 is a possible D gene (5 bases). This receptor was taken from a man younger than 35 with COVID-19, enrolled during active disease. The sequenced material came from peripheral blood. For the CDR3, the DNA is TGTGCTAGCGGACTTTCAGCGCCGTTCTTC. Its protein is CASGLSAPFF. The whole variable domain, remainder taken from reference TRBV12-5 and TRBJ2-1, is DARVTQTPRHKVTEMGQEVTMRCQPILGHNTVFWYRQTMMQGLELLAYFRNRAPLDDSGMPKDRFSAEMPDATLATLKIQPSEPRDSAVYFCASGLSAPFFGPGTRLTVL.